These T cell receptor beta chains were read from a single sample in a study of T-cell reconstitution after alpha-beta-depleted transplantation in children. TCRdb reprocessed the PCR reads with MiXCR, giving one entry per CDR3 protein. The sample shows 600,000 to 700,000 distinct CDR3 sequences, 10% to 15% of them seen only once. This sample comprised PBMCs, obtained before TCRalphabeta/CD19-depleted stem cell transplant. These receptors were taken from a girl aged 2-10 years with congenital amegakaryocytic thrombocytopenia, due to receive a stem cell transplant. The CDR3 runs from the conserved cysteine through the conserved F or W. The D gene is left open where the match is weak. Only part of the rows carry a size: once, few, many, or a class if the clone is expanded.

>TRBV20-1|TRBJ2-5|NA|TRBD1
TGCAGTACAGGGGTGGAAGAGACCCAGTACTTC
CSTGVEETQYF
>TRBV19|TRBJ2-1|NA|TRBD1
TGTGCCAGTAGTATGATAAACAGGGGCCCTTACAATGAGCAGTTCTTC
CASSMINRGPYNEQFF
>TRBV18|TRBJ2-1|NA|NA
TGTGCCAGCTCAAGGGGGGACAATGAGCAGTTCTTC
CASSRGDNEQFF
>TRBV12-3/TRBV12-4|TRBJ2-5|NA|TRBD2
TGTGCCAGCGGACGATGGGGGAGGGAAGAGACCCAGTACTTC
CASGRWGREETQYF
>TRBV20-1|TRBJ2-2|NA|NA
TGCAGTGCTAGAGATGCACAGAACACCGGGGAGCTGTTTTTT
CSARDAQNTGELFF
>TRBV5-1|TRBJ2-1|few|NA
TGCGCCAGCAACTTGGCGGGGGCGTCTACAATTGAGCAGTTCTTC
CASNLAGASTIEQFF
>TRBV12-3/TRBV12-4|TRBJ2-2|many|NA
TGCGCCAGCAGCTTGTCTGGCGGGGAGCTGTTTTTT
CASSLSGGELFF
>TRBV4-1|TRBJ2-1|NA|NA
TGCGCCAGCAGCCCCACGGGTCCTTGGGATGAGCAGTTCTTC
CASSPTGPWDEQFF
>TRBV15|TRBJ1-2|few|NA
TGTGCCACCAGCAGGGATAGGGACCCTTTTTCCCCTGGCTACACCTTC
CATSRDRDPFSPGYTF
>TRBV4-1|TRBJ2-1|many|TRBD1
TGCGCCAGCAGCCAAGAATTAGACAGGGGTTATGGTAGCTCCTACAATGAGCAGTTCTTC
CASSQELDRGYGSSYNEQFF
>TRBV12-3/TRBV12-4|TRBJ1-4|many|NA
TGTGCCAGCAGTCCGGACGGCGAAAAACTGTTTTTT
CASSPDGEKLFF
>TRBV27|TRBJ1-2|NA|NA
TGTGCCAGCAGGCCCTGGGGGTTAGAGGGCGGCTACACCTTC
CASRPWGLEGGYTF
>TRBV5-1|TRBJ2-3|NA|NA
TGCGCCAGCAGGAGGACAGACCGCCGGGACTACAGGTCTCTGGTTCCAGATACGCAGTATTTT
CASRRTDRRDYRSLVPDTQYF
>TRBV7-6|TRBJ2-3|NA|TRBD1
TGTGCCAGCAGCTCCGGTAGTGGGGACAGGGGGGGCACTGGTACGCAGTATTTT
CASSSGSGDRGGTGTQYF
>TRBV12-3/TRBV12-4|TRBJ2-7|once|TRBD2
TGTGCCAGCAGGGTTAGCGGGAGAATCTACGAGCAGTACTTC
CASRVSGRIYEQYF
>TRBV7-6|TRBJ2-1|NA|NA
TGTGCCAGCAGCTTACCCTCTGGTGGGGGCGGCAACAATGAGCAGTTCTTC
CASSLPSGGGGNNEQFF
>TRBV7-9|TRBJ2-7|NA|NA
TGTGCCAGCAGCCCCGAGGCAGGGCAATACGAGCAGTACTTC
CASSPEAGQYEQYF